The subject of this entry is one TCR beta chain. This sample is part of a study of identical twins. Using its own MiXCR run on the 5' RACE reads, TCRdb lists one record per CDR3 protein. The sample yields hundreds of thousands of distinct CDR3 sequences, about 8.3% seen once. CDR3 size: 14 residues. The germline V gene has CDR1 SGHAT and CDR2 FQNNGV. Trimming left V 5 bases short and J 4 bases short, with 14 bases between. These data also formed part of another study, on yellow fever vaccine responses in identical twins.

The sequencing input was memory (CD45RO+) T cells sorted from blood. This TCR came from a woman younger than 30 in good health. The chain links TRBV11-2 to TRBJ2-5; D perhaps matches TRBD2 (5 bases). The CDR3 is CASSQLVPAETQYF. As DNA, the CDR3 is TGTGCCAGCAGCCAACTAGTCCCAGCAGAGACCCAGTACTTC.